This T cell receptor beta chain was recovered during a study of cytomegalovirus exposure and HLA in healthy donors. Study results and limitations: The productive fraction for most TCR beta V segments was about 87% or about 30% in an earlier analysis. Versus the approximately 700-donor mean, an Asian-associated ancestry cluster reportedly showed fewer N-insertions in a later analysis.

As for this clone: The antigen remains unidentified.

PCR amplification relied on 60 Vbeta primers (plus 13 Jbeta primers). The repertoire was sequenced with immunoSEQ multiplex PCR; TCRdb's copy has only in-frame clones and lacks some. The sample has some 47,000 clones, and its top ten clones hold under 2.5%. Sequencing input: PBMCs. This TCR derives from a woman between 35 and 50 years old in good health and CMV-seronegative.

The CDR3 DNA reads TGCGCCAGCAGCTCCTCGGGATATCGCCAAGAGACCCAGTACTTC. It yields the protein CASSSSGYRQETQYF. This chain connects TRBV5-1 to TRBJ2-5, with D possibly TRBD2 on 5 matching bases. Per germline, CDR1 SGHRS and CDR2 YFSETQ. The length of the CDR3 is 15 residues. With 3 bases removed from V and 1 base from J, the gap between germline ends came to 13 bases.